Below are 29 T cell receptor beta chains sequenced from a single sample in a study of cytomegalovirus exposure and HLA in healthy donors. The repertoire was sequenced with immunoSEQ multiplex PCR; TCRdb's copy has only in-frame clones and lacks some. The sample has some 140,000 clones, roughly nine tenths seen once. Sequenced material: PBMCs. The origin of the receptors is a man aged 18 to 29 in good health and CMV-seronegative.

The gene calls are TRBV28 and TRBJ2-2; 7 bases line up with TRBD2. Losses at the gene ends were 9 bases for V and 3 bases for J; bases not matched to a gene: 10. Germline V CDR1 and CDR2: MDHEN, SYDVKM. The CDR3 consists of 15 residues. The CDR3 loop reads CASKLATVDTGELFF. The CDR3 coding sequence is TGTGCCAGTAAACTAGCGACGGTGGACACCGGGGAGCTGTTTTTT.

This chain connects TRBV19 to TRBJ1-1; D may be TRBD1 (6 bases). V lost 2 bases, J lost 1 base, and 11 bases lay in between. The CDR3 runs to 15 residues. The germline gives CDR1 LNHDA, CDR2 SQIVND (reference sequence). The CDR3 bases are TGTGCCAGTAGTATATCATGGGGGCCGAACACTGAAGCTTTCTTT. The encoded protein is CASSISWGPNTEAFF.

V usage is TRBV28 and J usage is TRBJ1-5; no definite D call. Germline assignment: CDR1 MDHEN and CDR2 SYDVKM. The V end was cut by 5 bases, the J end by 3 bases, with 11 bases between. The CDR3 contains 14 residues. The CDR3 DNA reads TGTGCCAGCAGTATGATTACAATCAATCAGCCCCAGCATTTT. It translates to CASSMITINQPQHF.

The chain joins TRBV18 to TRBJ2-7; possibly TRBD1 for D (5 bases). The CDR3 contains 15 residues. Germline CDR1 reads KGHSH; CDR2 reads LQKENI. With 1 base removed from V and 0 bases from J, the gap between germline ends came to 10 bases. As DNA, the CDR3 is TGTGCCAGCTCACCACGTCTGACAGTCTCCTACGAGCAGTACTTC. Translating gives CASSPRLTVSYEQYF.

This clone occurred once. The chain has TRBV2 and TRBJ1-5, with D tentatively TRBD1 (6 bases). The CDR3 length is 18 residues. CDR1 and CDR2 (germline): SNHLY, FYNNEI. Deletions cut 8 bases from V and 0 bases from J, with 23 bases between. The chain's CDR3 is CASDFLNLQGYSNQPQHF. The CDR3 DNA reads as TGTGCCAGCGACTTCCTTAACCTACAGGGCTATAGCAATCAGCCCCAGCATTTT.

The rearrangement links TRBV19 to TRBJ1-5; 11 bases agree with TRBD1. The CDR3 runs to 17 residues. The trim removed 5 bases at V and 4 bases at J, leaving 10 bases unmatched. Germline CDR1 LNHDA, CDR2 SQIVND (reference sequence). CDR3 residues: CASSAGTGGIMNQPQHF. The CDR3 nucleotides read TGTGCCAGTAGTGCAGGGACAGGGGGGATAATGAATCAGCCCCAGCATTTT.

The rearrangement links TRBV2 to TRBJ2-6; D unresolved. The CDR3 loop spans 17 amino acids. V lost 7 bases and J 1 base, leaving 17 bases between the germline ends. Germline CDR1 and CDR2: SNHLY and FYNNEI. CDR3 in amino acids: CASNFPDSLSGANVLTF. The CDR3 region has the DNA TGTGCCAGCAATTTTCCTGACTCACTGTCTGGGGCCAACGTCCTGACTTTC.

For the CDR3, the DNA is TGTGCCAGCAGCTTTCCGGCCAGGTGGTACAATGAGCAGTTCTTC. Protein sequence: CASSFPARWYNEQFF. The chain uses TRBV5-6 and TRBJ2-1, with D unclear. This CDR3 contains 15 residues. Germline V CDR1 and CDR2: SGHDT, YYEEEE. V lost 2 bases to trimming and J lost 4 bases, with 13 bases between them.

The chain has TRBV6-5 and TRBJ2-7, with TRBD1 identical over 7 bases. J was trimmed by 0 bases and V by 5 bases; bases with no gene match: 7. The CDR3 is made up of 15 amino acids. Germline V gives CDR1 MNHEY, CDR2 SVGAGI. The CDR3 loop is CASSRGGLSSYEQYF. CDR3 sequence (DNA): TGTGCCAGCAGTCGAGGGGGCTTAAGCTCCTACGAGCAGTACTTC.

The V and J genes are TRBV30 and TRBJ2-7, with 13 bases that match TRBD2. The J segment lost 10 bases and the V segment lost 3 bases, leaving 9 bases of the junction unmatched. The CDR3 has 14 residues. Germline assignment: CDR1 GTSNPN and CDR2 SVGIG (reference sequence). CDR3 in amino acids: CAWSPGLAGTHQYF. In DNA form, the CDR3 reads TGTGCCTGGAGCCCGGGACTAGCGGGAACCCATCAGTACTTC.

This clone was seen a few times. V and J are TRBV30 and TRBJ2-7; TRBD1 matches at 7 bases. The CDR3 extends over 12 amino acids. The V gene end was trimmed by 0 bases and the J gene end by 4 bases; junction bases not matched to a gene: 0. Per germline, CDR1 GTSNPN and CDR2 SVGIG (reference sequence). The CDR3 DNA is TGTGCCTGGAGTGTACAGGGGTACGAGCAGTACTTC. Translating gives CAWSVQGYEQYF. Drawing the rest from reference TRBV30 and TRBJ2-7, the complete variable domain is SQTIHQWPATLVQPVGSPLSLECTVEGTSNPNLYWYRQAAGRGLQLLFYSVGIGQISSEVPQNLSASRPQDRQFILSSKKLLLSDSGFYLCAWSVQGYEQYFGPGTRLTVT.

The chain couples TRBV9 to TRBJ1-1; D is undetermined. There are 11 residues in the CDR3. Looked up from germline, CDR1 is SGDLS and CDR2 is YYNGEE. V was trimmed by 4 bases and J by 5 bases, leaving 6 bases between them. CDR3 sequence reads: CASSSRTEAFF. CDR3 DNA: TGTGCCAGCAGCTCCCGGACTGAAGCTTTCTTT. The whole variable domain, remainder taken from reference TRBV9 and TRBJ1-1, is DSGVTQTPKHLITATGQRVTLRCSPRSGDLSVYWYQQSLDQGLQFLIQYYNGEERAKGNILERFSAQQFPDLHSELNLSSLELGDSALYFCASSSRTEAFFGQGTRLTVV.

The chain joins TRBV28 to TRBJ1-2, with 9 bases lining up with TRBD1. Germline loops: CDR1 MDHEN, CDR2 SYDVKM. The V gene end was trimmed by 5 bases and the J gene end by 3 bases; junction bases not matched to a gene: 7. The CDR3 covers 15 residues. The CDR3 sequence: CASSPTGGPHYGYTF. The CDR3 bases are TGTGCCAGCAGTCCCACAGGGGGCCCCCACTATGGCTACACCTTC.

The chain recombines TRBV27 with TRBJ1-4, with a weak D call TRBD1 (6 bases). CDR3 size: 16 residues. V lost 5 bases, J lost 5 bases, and 18 bases lay in between. The germline gives CDR1 MNHEY, CDR2 SMNVEV (reference sequence). The CDR3 DNA sequence: TGTGCCAGCAGTCGGAGTGGTGATGGGACAAATGAAAAACTGTTTTTT. Translating it yields CASSRSGDGTNEKLFF.

The chain joins TRBV14 to TRBJ2-2; 7 bases match TRBD1. The CDR3 length is 13 residues. CDR1 is SGHDN, CDR2 FVKESK, per germline. The V gene end was trimmed by 0 bases and the J gene end by 12 bases; junction bases not matched to a gene: 4. CDR3 in DNA: TGTGCCAGCAGCCAAGAAGGGGGCCCGAAGCTGTTTTTT. It encodes CASSQEGGPKLFF. The whole variable domain, remainder taken from reference TRBV14 and TRBJ2-2, is EAGVTQFPSHSVIEKGQTVTLRCDPISGHDNLYWYRRVMGKEIKFLLHFVKESKQDESGMPNNRFLAERTGGTYSTLKVQPAELEDSGVYFCASSQEGGPKLFFGEGSRLTVL.

This chain connects TRBV7-9 to TRBJ1-1, with D maybe TRBD1 (5 bases). CDR1 is SEHNR, CDR2 FQNEAQ, per germline (reference sequence). With 0 bases removed from V and 0 bases from J, the gap between germline ends came to 8 bases. The CDR3 is made up of 15 amino acids. Here the CDR3 reads CASSLARRVNTEAFF. CDR3 nucleotide sequence: TGTGCCAGCAGCTTAGCACGCAGGGTGAACACTGAAGCTTTCTTT.

This sequence joins TRBV28 and TRBJ1-4; possibly TRBD1 for D (5 bases). The germline V gene encodes CDR1 MDHEN and CDR2 SYDVKM. This CDR3 is built from 17 residues. The V and J ends lost 5 bases and 8 bases respectively, with 24 bases between them. The CDR3 spells CASSSPFAGGIREKLFF. The CDR3 nucleotides read TGTGCCAGCAGTAGCCCGTTTGCGGGGGGGATAAGAGAAAAACTGTTTTTT.

The chain uses TRBV7-6 and TRBJ2-7; 11 nucleotides line up with TRBD2. Unmatched junction bases numbered 6, after V lost 6 bases and J lost 2 bases. Germline CDR1 reads SGHVS; CDR2 reads FNYEAQ. The CDR3 is 15 residues long. This chain's CDR3 is CASSFGTSGTYEQYF. The CDR3 DNA sequence: TGTGCCAGCAGTTTCGGGACTAGCGGAACCTACGAGCAGTACTTC.

V usage is TRBV27 and J usage is TRBJ1-2; tentative D call: TRBD1 (5 bases). The CDR3 spans 15 residues. Trimming pared 3 bases from V and 5 bases from J, leaving 16 bases between. Germline lookup yields CDR1 MNHEY and CDR2 SMNVEV (reference sequence). This CDR3 is CASSFGGGRPYGYTF. As DNA, the CDR3 is TGTGCCAGCAGTTTTGGCGGGGGACGCCCGTATGGCTACACCTTC.

The V call is TRBV28, the J call TRBJ2-2; possibly TRBD1 for D (8 bases). V was trimmed by 8 bases and J by 7 bases, leaving 17 bases between them. This CDR3 has 14 amino acids. The germline gives CDR1 MDHEN, CDR2 SYDVKM. CDR3 sequence (DNA): TGTGCCAGCGGAACCACAGGGGGGGTCGGGGAGCTGTTTTTT. This codes for CASGTTGGVGELFF.

This rearrangement joins TRBV28 to TRBJ2-5; D is undetermined. V was shortened by 6 bases and J by 5 bases, with 28 bases between the two germline ends. CDR1 is MDHEN and CDR2 is SYDVKM in the germline V gene. The CDR3 covers 18 residues. The CDR3 region has the DNA TGTGCCAGCAGCCCCCCCGGCGGATCTATGATTCGGTGGGAGACCCAGTACTTC. It yields the protein CASSPPGGSMIRWETQYF.

In its sample, this clone was seen a few times. The V and J genes are TRBV7-9 and TRBJ2-5, with 9 bases fitting TRBD1. The V gene's germline CDR1 is SEHNR and CDR2 FQNEAQ (reference sequence). The CDR3 is made up of 15 amino acids. Trimming took 5 bases from V and 5 from J; bases not matched to a gene: 9. CDR3 sequence (DNA): TGTGCCAGCAGCCCCAACAGGGGGCTTCGGGAGACCCAGTACTTC. Translation: CASSPNRGLRETQYF.

The chain recombines TRBV5-6 with TRBJ2-5, with 10 positions matching TRBD1. The CDR3 covers 14 residues. Germline CDR1 reads SGHDT; CDR2 reads YYEEEE. Trimming took 4 bases from V and 5 from J; bases not matched to a gene: 5. The CDR3 protein is CASSTWTGGETQYF. CDR3 sequence (DNA): TGTGCCAGCAGCACCTGGACAGGGGGTGAGACCCAGTACTTC. The variable domain in full, completed from reference TRBV5-6 and TRBJ2-5, reads DAGVTQSPTHLIKTRGQQVTLRCSPKSGHDTVSWYQQALGQGPQFIFQYYEEEERQRGNFPDRFSGHQFPNYSSELNVNALLLGDSALYLCASSTWTGGETQYFGPGTRLLVL.

V and J are TRBV11-2 and TRBJ2-1; D ambiguous. Deletions cut 5 bases from V and 10 bases from J, with 24 bases between. CDR1 is SGHAT and CDR2 is FQNNGV in the germline V gene. This CDR3 spans 16 amino acids. The CDR3 bases are TGTGCCAGCAGCCGAATGGGTGGCGGATCAGAAATCGAGCAGTTCTTC. Translating it yields CASSRMGGGSEIEQFF.

The gene calls are TRBV18 and TRBJ1-3, with TRBD1 as a possible D gene (5 bases). Looked up from germline, CDR1 is KGHSH and CDR2 is LQKENI. The CDR3 spans 16 residues. Trimming shortened V by 3 bases and J by 0 bases, and 12 bases separated the two germline ends. The CDR3, as DNA: TGTGCCAGCTCACCTTCGGGAGACAGCTCTGGAAACACCATATATTTT. This codes for CASSPSGDSSGNTIYF.

The genes are TRBV6-6 and TRBJ2-7, with D possibly matching TRBD1 (6 bases). Trimming took off 1 base at V and 3 bases at J, with 10 bases between the two ends. The CDR3 totals 14 residues. Per the germline V gene, CDR1 is MNHNY and CDR2 is SVGAGI (reference sequence). CDR3 DNA sequence: TGTGCCAGCAGTTACTACCGGGACAACTACGAGCAGTACTTC. It yields the protein CASSYYRDNYEQYF.

The V call is TRBV9, the J call TRBJ2-3; 9 bases map to TRBD1. The trim removed 2 bases at V and 2 bases at J, leaving 6 bases unmatched. This CDR3 has 16 amino acids. From germline, CDR1 is SGDLS and CDR2 YYNGEE. The CDR3 DNA sequence: TGTGCCAGCAGCGTGACGGGGACAGGGTACACAGATACGCAGTATTTT. Translating gives CASSVTGTGYTDTQYF.

The chain recombines TRBV27 with TRBJ2-7, with 10 bases identical to TRBD2. Germline values: CDR1 MNHEY, CDR2 SMNVEV (reference sequence). The CDR3 has 14 residues. V shed 5 bases and J 1 base; nucleotides not matched to a gene: 2. CDR3 protein: CASSLLAGSYEQYF. Written as DNA, the CDR3 is TGTGCCAGCAGTCTACTAGCGGGGTCCTACGAGCAGTACTTC.

The rearrangement links TRBV5-5 to TRBJ2-7, with TRBD2 identical over 8 bases. This CDR3 comprises 14 residues. The germline gives CDR1 SGHKS, CDR2 YYEKEE (reference sequence). The junction had 4 bases not matched to a gene; V was cut back by 0 bases and J by 5 bases. The CDR3 DNA is TGTGCCAGCAGCTTGGAGCGGGAGAAAAACGAGCAGTACTTC. Translating gives CASSLEREKNEQYF.